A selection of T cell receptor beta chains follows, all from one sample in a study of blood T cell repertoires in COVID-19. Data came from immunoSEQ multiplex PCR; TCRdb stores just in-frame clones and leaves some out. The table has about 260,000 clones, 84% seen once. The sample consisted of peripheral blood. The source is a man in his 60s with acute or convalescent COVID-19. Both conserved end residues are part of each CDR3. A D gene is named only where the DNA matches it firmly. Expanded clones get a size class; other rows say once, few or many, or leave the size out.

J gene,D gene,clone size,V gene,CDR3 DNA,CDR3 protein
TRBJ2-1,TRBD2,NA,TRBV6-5,TGTGCCAGCAGTTACTCTTTCGGGACTAGCTTCAGTGAGCAGTTCTTC,CASSYSFGTSFSEQFF
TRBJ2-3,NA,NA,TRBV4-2,TGTGCCAGCAGCCAAGGGTACGGGTCTAGCACAGATACGCAGTATTTT,CASSQGYGSSTDTQYF
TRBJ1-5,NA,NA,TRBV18,TGTGCCAGCTCACCAACGGACCCGGAGACAGATAGCAATCAGCCCCAGCATTTT,CASSPTDPETDSNQPQHF
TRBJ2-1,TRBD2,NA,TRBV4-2,TGTGCCAGCAGCCAGCTAGCGGGGGGGTCTTACAATGAGCAGTTCTTC,CASSQLAGGSYNEQFF
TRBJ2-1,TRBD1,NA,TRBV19,TGTGCCAGTAGTACACAGGGGGTCTCCCTCAATGAGCAGTTCTTC,CASSTQGVSLNEQFF
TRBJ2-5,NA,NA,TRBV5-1,TGCGCCAGCAGCTTGGCCGACTTCGATTTCCAAGAGACCCAGTACTTC,CASSLADFDFQETQYF
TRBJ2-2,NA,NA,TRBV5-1,TGCGCCAGCAGCTTGGCAGGGGTAGCGAGCACCGGGGAGCTGTTTTTT,CASSLAGVASTGELFF
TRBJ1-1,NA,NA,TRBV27,TGTGCCAGCAGTGCGTCCGCGGGCGAGGAGAACACTGAAGCTTTCTTT,CASSASAGEENTEAFF
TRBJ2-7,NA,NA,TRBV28,TGTGCCAGCAGTTTATCCTTGTACGAGCAGTACTTC,CASSLSLYEQYF
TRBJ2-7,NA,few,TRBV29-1,TGCAGCGTTGTGGACAATCTCCTAGGAGAGCAGTACTTC,CSVVDNLLGEQYF
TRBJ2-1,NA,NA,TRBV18,TGTGCCAGCTCGGCTTTTCCGGGGGGCACCACCATAAACAATGAGCAGTTCTTC,CASSAFPGGTTINNEQFF
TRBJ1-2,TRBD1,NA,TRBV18,TGTGCCAGCTCACCGCAAACCGGGACAGGAAGGGGATATGGCTACACCTTC,CASSPQTGTGRGYGYTF
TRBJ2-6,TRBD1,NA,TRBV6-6,TGTGCCGCCAGGGGGCCTGGGGCCAACGTCCTGACTTTC,CAARGPGANVLTF
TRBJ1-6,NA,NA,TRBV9,TGTGCCAGCAGCGCCTCAGGGTTTTCCTCCTATAATTCACCCCTCCACTTT,CASSASGFSSYNSPLHF
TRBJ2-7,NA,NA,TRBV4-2,TGTGCCAGCAGCCAAGAGCTACTAGACTACGAGCAGTACTTC,CASSQELLDYEQYF
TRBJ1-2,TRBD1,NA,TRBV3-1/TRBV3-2,TGTGCCAGCAGCCAAGGGGAGGTTGCGGCAGGGGGCTATGGCTACACCTTC,CASSQGEVAAGGYGYTF
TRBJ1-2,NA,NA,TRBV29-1,TGCAGCTCACGGGGAGGCTATGGCTACACCTTC,CSSRGGYGYTF
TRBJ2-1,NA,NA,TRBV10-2,TGCGCCAGCAGTTGGACTCTACCTTACAATGAGCAGTTCTTC,CASSWTLPYNEQFF
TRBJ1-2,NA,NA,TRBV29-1,TGCAGCGTTGGTGAGGGAAGGACCTTC,CSVGEGRTF
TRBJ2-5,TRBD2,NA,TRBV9,TGTGCCAGCAGCGTAGGGTTAGCGGGAGGAGGAGAGACCCAGTACTTC,CASSVGLAGGGETQYF
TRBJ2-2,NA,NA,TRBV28,TGTGCCAGCCTTCCGCAGGGGCCACGGACCGGGGAGCTGTTTTTT,CASLPQGPRTGELFF
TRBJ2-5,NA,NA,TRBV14,TGTGCCAGCAGCCAAGGAGGCGTAGGCCAAGAGACCCAGTACTTC,CASSQGGVGQETQYF
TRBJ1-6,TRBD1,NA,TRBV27,TGTGCCAGCAGCTACCGACAGGGGGAATCACCCCTCCACTTT,CASSYRQGESPLHF
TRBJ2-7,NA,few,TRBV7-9,TGTGCCAGCAGCTCCGTGACCGGGACTGGTCCCTACGAGCAGTACTTC,CASSSVTGTGPYEQYF
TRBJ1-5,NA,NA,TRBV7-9,TGTGCCAGCAGCTTAGGAACGGGGGAGCTTAATCAGCCCCAGCATTTT,CASSLGTGELNQPQHF
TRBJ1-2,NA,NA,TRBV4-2,TGTGCCAGCAGCCAAGAGGCATCAGGGCCCTGTCTGTACACCTTC,CASSQEASGPCLYTF
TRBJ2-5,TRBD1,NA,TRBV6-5,TGTGCCAGCAGTCCTACAGGGGGACCGCAAGAGACCCAGTACTTC,CASSPTGGPQETQYF
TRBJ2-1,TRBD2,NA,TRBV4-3,TGCGCCAGCAGCCGTTTAGCTAGCGGCCTTATCGCCTACAATGAGCAGTTCTTC,CASSRLASGLIAYNEQFF
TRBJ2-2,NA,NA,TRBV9,TGTGCCAGCAGTGGAGAAGGGAGCGGGGAGCTGTTTTTT,CASSGEGSGELFF
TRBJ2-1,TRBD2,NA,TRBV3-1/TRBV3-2,TGTGCCAGCAGCCAGGGGGGAAAAGCGGGGAGTGAGCAGTTCTTC,CASSQGGKAGSEQFF
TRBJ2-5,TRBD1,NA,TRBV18,TGTGCCAGCTCAAGGGGACAGCAAGAGACCCAGTACTTC,CASSRGQQETQYF
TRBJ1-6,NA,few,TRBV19,TGTGCCAGTAGGGATGGGCTGATCCATTCACCCCTCCACTTT,CASRDGLIHSPLHF
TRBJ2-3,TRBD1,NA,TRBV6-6,TGTGCCAGCAGTCCCACCCAGGACAGGGGATTGGCAGATACGCAGTATTTT,CASSPTQDRGLADTQYF
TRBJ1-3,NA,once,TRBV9,TGTGCCAGCAGCGTAAGTGGGACTGCCACTGGAAACACCATATATTTT,CASSVSGTATGNTIYF
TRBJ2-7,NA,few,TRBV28,TGTGCCAGCACTGGGCAGGGGATCGGGTACGAGCAGTACTTC,CASTGQGIGYEQYF
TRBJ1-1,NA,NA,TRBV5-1,TGCGCCAGCAGTTCACAGGGCATCGGCACTGAAGCTTTCTTT,CASSSQGIGTEAFF
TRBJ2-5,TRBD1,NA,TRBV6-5,TGTGCCAGCAGTTACTCCTGGACAGGCGGGGAGACCCAGTACTTC,CASSYSWTGGETQYF
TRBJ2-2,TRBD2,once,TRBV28,TGTGCCAGCAGTTTACGACTAGCGTCCGGGGAGCTGTTTTTT,CASSLRLASGELFF
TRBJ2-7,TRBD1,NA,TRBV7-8,TGTGCCAGCAGCTTACCCGGGGACAGGCCCAGTTCCTACGAGCAGTACTTC,CASSLPGDRPSSYEQYF
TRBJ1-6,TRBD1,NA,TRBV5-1,TGCGCCAGCAGCTTGGGACAGGGTTCTCGGACCTATAATTCACCCCTCCACTTT,CASSLGQGSRTYNSPLHF
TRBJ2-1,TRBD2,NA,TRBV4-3,TGCGCCAGCAGCCAAGTTTTCGGGAGCGGGAGCAATGAGCAGTTCTTC,CASSQVFGSGSNEQFF
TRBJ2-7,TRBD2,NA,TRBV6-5,TGTGCCAGCAGTTACGACCAGCGGGGGTACGAGCAGTACTTC,CASSYDQRGYEQYF
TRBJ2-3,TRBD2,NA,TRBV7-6,TGTGCCAGCAGCAAACCTTGGTTAGCGGGGGGAACAGATACGCAGTATTTT,CASSKPWLAGGTDTQYF
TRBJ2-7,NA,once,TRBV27,TGTGCCAGCAGGGAACTAGCCTACTACGAGCAGTACTTC,CASRELAYYEQYF
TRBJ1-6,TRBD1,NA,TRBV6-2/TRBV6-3,TGTGCCAGCAGTCTCCTAGGGACAGGGGTGCCCTATAATTCACCCCTCCACTTT,CASSLLGTGVPYNSPLHF
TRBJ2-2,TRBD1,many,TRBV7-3,TGTGCCAGCAGCTCCGGGACAGGGGGCGTCAGGGAGCTGTTTTTT,CASSSGTGGVRELFF
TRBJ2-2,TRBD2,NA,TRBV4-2,TGTGCCAGCAGCCAAGTGTCTAGCGGGGGCCTACTTGGCGGGGAGCTGTTTTTT,CASSQVSSGGLLGGELFF
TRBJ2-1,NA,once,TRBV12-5,TGTGCTAGTGGTTTTGGGGCTAACCTCGAGCAGTTCTTC,CASGFGANLEQFF
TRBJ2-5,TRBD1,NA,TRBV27,TGTGCCAGCAGTTTATATGGGACAGCTCTCCAAGAGACCCAGTACTTC,CASSLYGTALQETQYF
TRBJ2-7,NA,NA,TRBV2,TGTGCCAGCAGTGTGCAGGGCTACGAGCAGTACTTC,CASSVQGYEQYF
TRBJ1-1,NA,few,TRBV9,TGTGCCAGCAGCGTATCAATGAACACTGAAGCTTTCTTT,CASSVSMNTEAFF
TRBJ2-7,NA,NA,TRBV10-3,TGTGCCATCGGGACAGGGGTCGGGAGCGGGAGGACTGAGCAGTACTTC,CAIGTGVGSGRTEQYF
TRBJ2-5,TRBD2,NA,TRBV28,TGTGCCAGCAGTTTAAAGCTAGCGGGAGGCCCGTACCAAGAGACCCAGTACTTC,CASSLKLAGGPYQETQYF
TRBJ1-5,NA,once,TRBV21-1,TGTGCCAGCAGCAGAACAGGGGGCGCTGAATATGGGAGCAATCAGCCCCAGCATTTT,CASSRTGGAEYGSNQPQHF
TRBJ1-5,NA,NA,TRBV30,TGTGCCTGGAGTGAAATGTCCCGAGGGGGCCAGCATTTT,CAWSEMSRGGQHF
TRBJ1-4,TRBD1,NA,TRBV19,TGTGCCAGTAGTCCACGGACAGGAACACAGCCTGAAAAACTGTTTTTT,CASSPRTGTQPEKLFF
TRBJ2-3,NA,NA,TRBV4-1,TGCGCCAGCAGCCAAGATCCGGGAAGCCACGGCCTGAGGGAAACGCAGTATTTT,CASSQDPGSHGLRETQYF
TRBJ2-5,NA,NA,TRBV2,TGTGCCAGCAGCGACCGGACACCATACCAAGAGACCCAGTACTTC,CASSDRTPYQETQYF
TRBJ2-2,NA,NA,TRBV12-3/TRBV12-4,TGTGCCAGCAGTTCCGCCGGGGAGCTGTTTTTT,CASSSAGELFF